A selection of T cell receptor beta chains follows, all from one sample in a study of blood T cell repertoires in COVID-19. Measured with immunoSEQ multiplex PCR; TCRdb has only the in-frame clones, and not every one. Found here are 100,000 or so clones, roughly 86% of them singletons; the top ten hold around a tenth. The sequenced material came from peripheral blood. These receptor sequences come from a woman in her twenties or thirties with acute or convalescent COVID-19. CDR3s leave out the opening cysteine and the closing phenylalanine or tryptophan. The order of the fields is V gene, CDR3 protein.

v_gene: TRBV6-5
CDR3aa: ASSYSVNAMNTEAF

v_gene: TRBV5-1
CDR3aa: ASSITGGKDTQY

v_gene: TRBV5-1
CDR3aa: ASSPGQGHVEAF

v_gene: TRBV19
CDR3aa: ASSRTDALGNTIY

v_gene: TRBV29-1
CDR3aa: SFLVRLGTGGLADGYT

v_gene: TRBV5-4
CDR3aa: ASSRTSEATDTQY

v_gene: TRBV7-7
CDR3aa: ASSPLLGAGYNEQF

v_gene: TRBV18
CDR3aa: ASSPGTDQPQH

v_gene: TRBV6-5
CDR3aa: ASSRGQNYEQY

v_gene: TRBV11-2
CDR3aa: ASSLEVTGAYNSPLH

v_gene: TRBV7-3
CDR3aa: ASSLGLSGANVLT

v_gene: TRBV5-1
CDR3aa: ASSTESGRTEAF

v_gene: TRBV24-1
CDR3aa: ATSSTQNEKLF

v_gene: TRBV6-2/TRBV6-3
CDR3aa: ASSYEKRLAVPADTQY

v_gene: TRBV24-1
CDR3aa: ATPSRRGSPRGYYNEQF

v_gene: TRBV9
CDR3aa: ASSPTGQTFTEAF

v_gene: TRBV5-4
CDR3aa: ASSRGGGRGPTGELF

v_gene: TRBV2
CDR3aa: ASSELEESGGELF

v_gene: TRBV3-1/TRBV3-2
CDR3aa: ASSQDPAGGGDSPLH

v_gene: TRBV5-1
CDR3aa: ASSLAAVNSGNTIY

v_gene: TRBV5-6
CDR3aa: ASMADQGTGNTIY